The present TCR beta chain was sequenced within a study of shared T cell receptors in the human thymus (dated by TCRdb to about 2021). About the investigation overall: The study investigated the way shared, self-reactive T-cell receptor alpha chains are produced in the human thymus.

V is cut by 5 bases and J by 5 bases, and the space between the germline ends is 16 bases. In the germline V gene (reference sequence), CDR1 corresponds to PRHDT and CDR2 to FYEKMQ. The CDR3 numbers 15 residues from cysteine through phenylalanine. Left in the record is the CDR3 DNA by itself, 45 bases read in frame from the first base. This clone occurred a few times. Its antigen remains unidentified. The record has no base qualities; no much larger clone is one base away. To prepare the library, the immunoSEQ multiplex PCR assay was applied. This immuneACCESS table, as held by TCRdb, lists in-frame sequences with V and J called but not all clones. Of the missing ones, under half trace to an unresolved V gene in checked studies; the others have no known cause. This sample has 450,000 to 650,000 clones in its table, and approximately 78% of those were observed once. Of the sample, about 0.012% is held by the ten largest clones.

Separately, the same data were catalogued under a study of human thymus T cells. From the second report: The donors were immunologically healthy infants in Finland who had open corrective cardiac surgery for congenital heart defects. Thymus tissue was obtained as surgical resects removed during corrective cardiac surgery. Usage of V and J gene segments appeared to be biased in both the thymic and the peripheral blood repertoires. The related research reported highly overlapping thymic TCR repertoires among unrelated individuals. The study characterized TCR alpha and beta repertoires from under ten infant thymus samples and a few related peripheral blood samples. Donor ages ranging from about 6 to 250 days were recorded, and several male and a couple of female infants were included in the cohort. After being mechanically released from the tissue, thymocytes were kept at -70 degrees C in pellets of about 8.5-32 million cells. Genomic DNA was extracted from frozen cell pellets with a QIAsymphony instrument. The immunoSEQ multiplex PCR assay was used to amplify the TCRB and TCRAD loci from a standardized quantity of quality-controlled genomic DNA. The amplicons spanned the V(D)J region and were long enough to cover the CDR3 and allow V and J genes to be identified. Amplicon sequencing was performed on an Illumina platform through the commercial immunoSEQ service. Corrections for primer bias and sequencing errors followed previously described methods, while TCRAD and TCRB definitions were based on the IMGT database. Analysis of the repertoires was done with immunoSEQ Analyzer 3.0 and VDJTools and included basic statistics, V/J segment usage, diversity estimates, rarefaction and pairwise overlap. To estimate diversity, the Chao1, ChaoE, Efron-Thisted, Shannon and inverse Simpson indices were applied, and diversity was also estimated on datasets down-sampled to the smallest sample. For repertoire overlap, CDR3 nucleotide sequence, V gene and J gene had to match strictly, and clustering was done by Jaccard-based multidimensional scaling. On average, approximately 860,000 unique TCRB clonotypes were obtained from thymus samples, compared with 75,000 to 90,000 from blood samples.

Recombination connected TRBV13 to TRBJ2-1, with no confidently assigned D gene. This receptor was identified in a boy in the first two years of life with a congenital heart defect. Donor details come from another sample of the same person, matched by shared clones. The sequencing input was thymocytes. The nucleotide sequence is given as TGTGCCAGCAGCCAAAGGCCGCCTCGGGACAATGAGCAGTTCTTC. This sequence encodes CASSQRPPRDNEQFF.